These T cell receptor beta chains were read from a single sample in a study of T cell repertoires in cytomegalovirus infection. TCRdb ran MiXCR on the reads and lists one entry per CDR3 protein. Of approximately 1,000,000 distinct CDR3 sequences in the sample, roughly 31% are singletons; the top ten hold over 12%. No antigen has been assigned to these receptors. Sequenced here: cultured CD8+ T cells from PBMCs, sampled from culture after CMV antigen stimulation. The receptors originated from a human donor in good health (CMV status not recorded). Some clones in this sample may be carry-over from other donors' samples. Each CDR3 is given without its conserved first and last residue. The D gene is left open where the match is weak.

CDR3aa: ASRSGINTEAF
v_gene: TRBV6-6
d_gene: .

CDR3aa: ASSQDQTGAYGYT
v_gene: TRBV4-3
d_gene: .

CDR3aa: ASSYSLGVSGELF
v_gene: TRBV6-8
d_gene: .

CDR3aa: ASSEGSVGTQY
v_gene: TRBV25-1
d_gene: .

CDR3aa: ASMGGSGTGPDTQY
v_gene: TRBV7-3
d_gene: TRBD1

CDR3aa: ASSLFRGTTEAF
v_gene: TRBV27
d_gene: .

CDR3aa: SARLTSGATYNEQF
v_gene: TRBV20-1
d_gene: TRBD2

CDR3aa: ASSSLAGGPGGQETQY
v_gene: TRBV7-3
d_gene: TRBD2

CDR3aa: ASSYFTQGDNVLT
v_gene: TRBV6-2/TRBV6-3
d_gene: TRBD1

CDR3aa: ASSLGESSYEQY
v_gene: TRBV7-6
d_gene: .

CDR3aa: ASSPGARDRGRRYGYT
v_gene: TRBV6-5
d_gene: TRBD1

CDR3aa: ASSPELHEQF
v_gene: TRBV7-6
d_gene: .

CDR3aa: ASSFLWTGDYEQY
v_gene: TRBV5-1
d_gene: .

CDR3aa: ASIPSGGPTGELF
v_gene: TRBV7-6
d_gene: TRBD2

CDR3aa: AASTLADYNEQF
v_gene: TRBV5-8
d_gene: TRBD2